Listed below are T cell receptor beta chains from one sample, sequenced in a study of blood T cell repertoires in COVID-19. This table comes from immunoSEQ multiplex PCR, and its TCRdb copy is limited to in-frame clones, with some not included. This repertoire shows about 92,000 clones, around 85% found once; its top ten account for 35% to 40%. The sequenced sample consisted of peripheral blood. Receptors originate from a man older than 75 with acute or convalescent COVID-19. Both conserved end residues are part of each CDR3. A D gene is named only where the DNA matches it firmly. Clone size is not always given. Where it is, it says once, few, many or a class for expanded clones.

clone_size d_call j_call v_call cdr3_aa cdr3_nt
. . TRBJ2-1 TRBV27 CASSWENSYNEQFF TGTGCCAGCAGTTGGGAGAACTCCTACAATGAGCAGTTCTTC
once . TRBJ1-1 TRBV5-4 CASSLDPGEEAFF TGTGCCAGCAGCTTGGACCCAGGGGAGGAAGCTTTCTTT
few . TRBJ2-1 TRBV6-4 CASSDSSEGSNEQFF TGTGCCAGCAGTGACTCTTCGGAGGGTAGCAATGAGCAGTTCTTC
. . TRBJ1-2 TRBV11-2 CASRLSFEGWAYGYTF TGTGCCAGCCGCTTATCTTTTGAAGGTTGGGCCTATGGCTACACCTTC
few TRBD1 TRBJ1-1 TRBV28 CASSLPGTGMNTEAFF TGTGCCAGCAGTCTCCCCGGGACAGGGATGAACACTGAAGCTTTCTTT
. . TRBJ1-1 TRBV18 CASSVDLKTEAFF TGTGCCAGCTCAGTTGACTTAAAGACTGAAGCTTTCTTT
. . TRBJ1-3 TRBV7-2 CASSLVLGNTIYF TGTGCCAGCAGCTTAGTTCTTGGAAACACCATATATTTT
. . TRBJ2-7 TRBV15 CATSVGRASSYEQYF TGTGCCACCAGCGTGGGCAGGGCGAGCTCCTACGAGCAGTACTTC
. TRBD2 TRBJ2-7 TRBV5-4 CASSSPRGSGTLFSYEQYF TGTGCCAGCAGCTCCCCACGTGGGAGCGGGACCTTATTCTCCTACGAGCAGTACTTC
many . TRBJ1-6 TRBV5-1 CASSFTSGSNSPLHF TGCGCCAGCAGCTTTACTTCAGGGTCTAATTCACCCCTCCACTTT
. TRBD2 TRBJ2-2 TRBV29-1 CSVGLAGNTGELFF TGCAGCGTTGGGCTAGCGGGGAACACCGGGGAGCTGTTTTTT
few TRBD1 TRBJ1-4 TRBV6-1 CASSEGGQGEKLFF TGTGCCAGCAGTGAAGGGGGACAGGGGGAAAAACTGTTTTTT
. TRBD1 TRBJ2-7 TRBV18 CASSPRTGDEQYF TGTGCCAGCTCACCAAGGACAGGGGACGAGCAGTACTTC
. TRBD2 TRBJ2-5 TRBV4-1 CASSYRTSGYAPATQYF TGCGCCAGCAGCTATCGGACTAGCGGCTATGCTCCAGCGACCCAGTACTTC
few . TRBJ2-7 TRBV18 CASSPTSGLTYEQYF TGTGCCAGCTCACCAACGAGCGGGCTTACCTACGAGCAGTACTTC
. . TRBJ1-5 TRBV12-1 CASSFTKGVSSNQPQHF TGTGCCAGCAGCTTTACGAAAGGGGTGAGCAGCAATCAGCCCCAGCATTTT
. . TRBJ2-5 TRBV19 CASSLRGETQYF TGTGCCAGTAGTCTGAGAGGAGAGACCCAGTACTTC
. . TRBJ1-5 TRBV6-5 CASSLPGRPQHF TGTGCCAGCAGTCTACCCGGTCGGCCCCAGCATTTT
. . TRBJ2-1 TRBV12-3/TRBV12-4 CASSLVLGHEQFF TGTGCCAGCAGTTTAGTCCTGGGGCATGAGCAGTTCTTC
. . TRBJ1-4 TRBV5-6 CASSLDRTANEKLFF TGTGCCAGCAGCTTGGACAGAACAGCTAATGAAAAACTGTTTTTT
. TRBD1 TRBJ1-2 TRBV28 CASSSQTTGANYGYTF TGTGCCAGCAGTTCACAAACGACAGGGGCTAACTATGGCTACACCTTC
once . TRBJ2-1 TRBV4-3 CASSRTPSSYNEQFF TGCGCCAGCAGTCGGACTCCGAGCTCCTACAATGAGCAGTTCTTC
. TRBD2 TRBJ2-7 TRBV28 CASSFQRGGSYEQYF TGTGCCAGCAGTTTCCAGAGGGGCGGGAGTTACGAGCAGTACTTC
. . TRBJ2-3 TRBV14 CASSHRTGISTDTQYF TGTGCCAGCAGCCACAGAACAGGGATTAGCACAGATACGCAGTATTTT
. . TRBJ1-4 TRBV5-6 CASSLTGATNEKLFF TGTGCCAGCAGCTTGACAGGTGCAACTAATGAAAAACTGTTTTTT
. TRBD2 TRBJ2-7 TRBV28 CASSKAGGSFYEQYF TGTGCCAGCAGTAAAGCGGGAGGCTCCTTCTACGAGCAGTACTTC
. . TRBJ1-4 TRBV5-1 CASSLVSGTNEKLFF TGCGCCAGCAGCTTGGTGTCCGGAACTAATGAAAAACTGTTTTTT
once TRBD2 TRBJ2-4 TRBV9 CASSSGLAGGIGNIQYF TGTGCCAGCAGCTCCGGACTAGCGGGAGGTATAGGAAACATTCAGTACTTC
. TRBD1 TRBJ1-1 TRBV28 CASSDNQGVNTEAFF TGTGCCAGCAGTGATAATCAGGGGGTGAACACTGAAGCTTTCTTT
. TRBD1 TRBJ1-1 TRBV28 CASSRDRLNTEAFF TGTGCCAGCAGTCGGGACAGGTTGAACACTGAAGCTTTCTTT
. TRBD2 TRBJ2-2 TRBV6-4 CASSKGTSGLNTGELFF TGTGCCAGCAGCAAAGGGACTAGCGGATTGAACACCGGGGAGCTGTTTTTT
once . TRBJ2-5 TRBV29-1 CSVRGQEGTQYF TGCAGCGTCCGCGGACAGGAGGGGACCCAGTACTTC
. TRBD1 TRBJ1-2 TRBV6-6 CAGYRDRPNYGYTF TGTGCCGGATACCGGGACAGACCTAACTATGGCTACACCTTC
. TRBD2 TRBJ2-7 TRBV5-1 CASSLTSGIYEQYF TGCGCCAGCAGCTTGACTAGCGGAATCTACGAGCAGTACTTC
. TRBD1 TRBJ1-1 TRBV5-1 CASSWTGGHGTEAFF TGCGCCAGCAGCTGGACAGGGGGCCACGGCACTGAAGCTTTCTTT
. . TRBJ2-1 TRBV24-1 CATSPRHQGNEQFF TGTGCCACCAGCCCTAGGCACCAGGGCAATGAGCAGTTCTTC
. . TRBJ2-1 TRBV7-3 CASSLVAGVSYNEQFF TGTGCCAGCAGCTTAGTCGCAGGGGTCTCCTACAATGAGCAGTTCTTC
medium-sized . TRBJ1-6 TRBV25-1 CASSDYSYNSPLHF TGTGCCAGCAGTGATTACTCCTATAATTCACCCCTCCACTTT
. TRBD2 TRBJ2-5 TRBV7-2 CASSSRTSGIETQYF TGTGCCAGCAGCTCAAGGACTAGCGGGATCGAGACCCAGTACTTC
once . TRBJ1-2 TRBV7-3 CASSLQALYGYTF TGTGCCAGCAGCCTACAGGCTTTATATGGCTACACCTTC
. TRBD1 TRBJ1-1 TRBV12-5 CASGRTGGTEAFF TGTGCTAGTGGGCGGACAGGGGGCACTGAAGCTTTCTTT
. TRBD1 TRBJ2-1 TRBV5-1 CASSIGQGRGNEQFF TGCGCCAGCAGCATTGGACAGGGTCGAGGGAATGAGCAGTTCTTC
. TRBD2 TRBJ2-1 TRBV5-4 CASSPAGTSVNNEQFF TGTGCCAGCAGCCCGGCAGGGACTAGCGTAAACAATGAGCAGTTCTTC
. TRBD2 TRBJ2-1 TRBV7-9 CASSIAGAKDNEQFF TGTGCCAGCAGCATAGCGGGAGCGAAGGACAATGAGCAGTTCTTC
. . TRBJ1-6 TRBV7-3 CASSLGVYNSPLHF TGTGCCAGCAGCCTAGGGGTTTATAATTCACCCCTCCACTTT
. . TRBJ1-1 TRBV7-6 CASSLAPRGTEAFF TGTGCCAGCAGCTTAGCCCCCCGGGGCACTGAAGCTTTCTTT
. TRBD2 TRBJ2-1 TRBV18 CASSPRASGNEQFF TGTGCCAGCTCACCACGGGCTAGCGGGAATGAGCAGTTCTTC
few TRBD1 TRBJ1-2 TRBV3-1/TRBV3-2 CASSPPAGGYGYTF TGTGCCAGCAGCCCCCCAGCAGGGGGCTATGGCTACACCTTC
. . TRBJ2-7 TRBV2 CASSRLGPYEQYF TGTGCCAGCAGTCGACTAGGCCCCTACGAGCAGTACTTC
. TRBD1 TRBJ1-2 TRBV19 CASSIDRVGGAGGYTF TGTGCCAGTAGTATAGATCGTGTAGGGGGCGCTGGAGGCTACACCTTC
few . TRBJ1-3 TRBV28 CASRDSDSGNTIYF TGTGCCAGCAGGGACAGTGACTCTGGAAACACCATATATTTT
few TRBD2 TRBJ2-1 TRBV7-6 CASSLGLGLSYNEQFF TGTGCCAGCAGCTTAGGTTTGGGACTATCCTACAATGAGCAGTTCTTC
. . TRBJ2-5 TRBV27 CASSQQGTETQYF TGTGCCAGCAGTCAGCAGGGTACGGAGACCCAGTACTTC